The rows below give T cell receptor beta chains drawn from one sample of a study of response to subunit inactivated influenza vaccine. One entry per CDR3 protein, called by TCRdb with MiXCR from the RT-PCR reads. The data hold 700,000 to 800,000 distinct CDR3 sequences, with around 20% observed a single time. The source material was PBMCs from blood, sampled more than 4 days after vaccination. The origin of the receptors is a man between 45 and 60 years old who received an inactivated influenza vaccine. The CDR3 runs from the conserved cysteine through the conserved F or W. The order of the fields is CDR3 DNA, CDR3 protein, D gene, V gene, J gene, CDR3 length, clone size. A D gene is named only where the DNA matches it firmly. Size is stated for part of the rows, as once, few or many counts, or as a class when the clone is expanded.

TGTGCCAGCAGCGCTTACTACGAGCAGTACTTC	CASSAYYEQYF	NA	TRBV2	TRBJ2-7	11	many
TGTGCCAGCAGTTTCGCGGACATGCAAGGGGCCGGGGAGCTGTTTTTT	CASSFADMQGAGELFF	NA	TRBV6-5	TRBJ2-2	16	NA
TGCAGTGCGGTAGCGGGAGGGAGCACAGATACGCAGTATTTT	CSAVAGGSTDTQYF	TRBD2	TRBV20-1	TRBJ2-3	14	NA
TGTGCCACCAGCAGAGACTTCCTCATGGGGGCTGGGCAGCCCCAGCATTTT	CATSRDFLMGAGQPQHF	NA	TRBV15	TRBJ1-5	17	NA
TGTGCCAGCAGTTCACCGGGGACAGGGGATTCACCCCTCCACTTT	CASSSPGTGDSPLHF	TRBD1	TRBV28	TRBJ1-6	15	NA
TGTGCCAGCAGTCCGACTAGCGAGGGCGAGCAGTACTTC	CASSPTSEGEQYF	TRBD2	TRBV7-3	TRBJ2-7	13	NA
TGTGCCAGCAGCCCCAAGGCTAGGATGGGGAATGAGCAGTTCTTC	CASSPKARMGNEQFF	NA	TRBV7-9	TRBJ2-1	15	NA
TGCAGCGTTAGGGGGATGAACACTGAAGCTTTCTTT	CSVRGMNTEAFF	NA	TRBV29-1	TRBJ1-1	12	NA
TGTGCCATCAGTGAGGGCTGGCGGGGGAGCTCCTACGAGCAGTACTTC	CAISEGWRGSSYEQYF	TRBD2	TRBV10-3	TRBJ2-7	16	few
TGTGCCAGCAGCTCCCAGAAGAACACTGAAGCTTTCTTT	CASSSQKNTEAFF	NA	TRBV7-3	TRBJ1-1	13	NA
TGCGCCAGCAGCCAAGATGGTAGGGCTGGTGAGCAGTTCTTC	CASSQDGRAGEQFF	NA	TRBV4-3	TRBJ2-1	14	NA
TGTGCCAGCAGTGCCCGACAGGGGGGGACTGAAGCTTTCTTT	CASSARQGGTEAFF	TRBD1	TRBV12-3/TRBV12-4	TRBJ1-1	14	NA
TGTGCCAGCAGTTCGGGTGGGCCAGCCTACAATGAGCAGTTCTTC	CASSSGGPAYNEQFF	NA	TRBV12-3/TRBV12-4	TRBJ2-1	15	few
TGTGCCAGCAGCTTAGAGTGGGAGCAGTTCTTC	CASSLEWEQFF	NA	TRBV7-9	TRBJ2-1	11	few
TGTGCCATCAGCCCGACTAGCGGGCCTACCTACGAGCAGTACTTC	CAISPTSGPTYEQYF	TRBD2	TRBV10-3	TRBJ2-7	15	few
TGCGCCAGCAGCCAATTCGGACAGAACCAGAATGAAAAACTGTTTTTT	CASSQFGQNQNEKLFF	NA	TRBV4-3	TRBJ1-4	16	NA
TGCAGCGTTGCGGGACTAACCACAGATACGCAGTATTTT	CSVAGLTTDTQYF	TRBD2	TRBV29-1	TRBJ2-3	13	NA
TGTGCCAGCAGTACTGGTTGGACAACTGCTGAGACAGATACGCAGTATTTT	CASSTGWTTAETDTQYF	NA	TRBV12-3/TRBV12-4	TRBJ2-3	17	few
TGCAGCGTCTCAGGGACACCAAATCGCTTAGCTTTCTTT	CSVSGTPNRLAFF	NA	TRBV29-1	TRBJ1-1	13	few
TGTGCCAGCAGCTTAGATCTGAAAGGGGTGCAGTACTTC	CASSLDLKGVQYF	NA	TRBV11-2	TRBJ2-7	13	few
TGTGCCAGCAGTTTTGACCTGTACGAGCAGTACTTC	CASSFDLYEQYF	NA	TRBV12-3/TRBV12-4	TRBJ2-7	12	few
TGTGCCAGCAGTCTTGGAACGGGCAGGGATAGCTCCTACGAGCAGTACTTC	CASSLGTGRDSSYEQYF	NA	TRBV12-3/TRBV12-4	TRBJ2-7	17	NA
TGCGCCAGCAGCCAAGACCGGGACAGGGCCTCACCCCTCCACTTT	CASSQDRDRASPLHF	TRBD1	TRBV4-3	TRBJ1-6	15	NA
TGCAGTGCAAGGACAGGGGGCGGCCCCGGACAGTACTTC	CSARTGGGPGQYF	TRBD1	TRBV20-1	TRBJ2-7	13	NA
TGCAGTGCTAGTGTGGGGGATTGGTACAATGAGCAGTTCTTC	CSASVGDWYNEQFF	NA	TRBV20-1	TRBJ2-1	14	few
TGCGCCAGCAGCCGCGGACAGACAGAACAAGGGGCTTTCTTT	CASSRGQTEQGAFF	NA	TRBV4-1	TRBJ1-1	14	NA
TGTGCCAGCAGCTTGACGACTAGCGGGAGTGTTCATACGCAGTATTTT	CASSLTTSGSVHTQYF	TRBD2	TRBV7-6	TRBJ2-3	16	NA
TGTGCCAGCAGCTTAGATAACAACTACGAGCAGTACTTC	CASSLDNNYEQYF	NA	TRBV7-9	TRBJ2-7	13	many
TGTGCCAGCAGCTTAGGGAGTGCTCGCGAGCAGTACTTC	CASSLGSAREQYF	NA	TRBV7-6	TRBJ2-7	13	few
TGTGCCAGCAGACCTGTAGCGGGGGGGGTCGAGCAGTACTTC	CASRPVAGGVEQYF	TRBD2	TRBV6-1	TRBJ2-7	14	NA
TGCGCCAGCAGCTTAAACAGAATAAGGGGCTACACCTTC	CASSLNRIRGYTF	NA	TRBV5-1	TRBJ1-2	13	few
TGTGCCAGCAGCTTGGTTGGGTACGCGGCGAGCACAGATACGCAGTATTTT	CASSLVGYAASTDTQYF	NA	TRBV5-5	TRBJ2-3	17	many
TGTGCCACCAGCAGGGGCGGGCCGGAGGCGGGGACCCAGTACTTC	CATSRGGPEAGTQYF	NA	TRBV15	TRBJ2-5	15	NA
TGTGCCAGCAGTTTTGCTGCGACTAGCGGGAGTTCAGATACGCAGTATTTT	CASSFAATSGSSDTQYF	TRBD2	TRBV12-3/TRBV12-4	TRBJ2-3	17	NA
TGCAGTGCAGATACAGGGGCCGCCTACGAGCAGTACTTC	CSADTGAAYEQYF	TRBD1	TRBV20-1	TRBJ2-7	13	many